These T cell receptor beta chains were read from a single sample in a study of T-cell reconstitution after alpha-beta-depleted transplantation in children. TCRdb redid the calling of the PCR reads with MiXCR, one entry per CDR3 protein. The top ten hold just under 30% of the sample, which has around 450,000 distinct CDR3 sequences, roughly 15% seen once. The sample here was PBMCs, mostly from graft donor cells, taken 360 days after TCRalphabeta/CD19-depleted stem cell transplant. The origin of the receptors is a boy under two years old who had a stem cell transplant for Wiskott-Aldrich syndrome, so the T cells may come from the graft donor. CDR3s include the opening cysteine and the closing phenylalanine or tryptophan. D genes are given only for firm matches.

>NA|TRBJ2-3|TRBV5-4
CATISGYTQYF
>TRBD1|TRBJ2-7|TRBV5-5
CASSPVDRVYEQYF
>TRBD2|TRBJ2-1|TRBV5-1
CASSLLAGGSVFYNEQFF
>NA|TRBJ1-3|TRBV12-3/TRBV12-4
CASRGPGGTSGNTIYF
>TRBD1|TRBJ2-7|TRBV28
CASSDRVNYEQYF
>NA|TRBJ2-3|TRBV12-3/TRBV12-4
CASSLGTGPGDTQYF
>TRBD1|TRBJ2-7|TRBV6-5
CASSYGTAHYEQYF
>TRBD2|TRBJ2-1|TRBV20-1
CSARSGGPDNEQFF
>NA|TRBJ2-1|TRBV6-2/TRBV6-3
CASSYSSPGAYNEQFF
>NA|TRBJ2-4|TRBV5-1
CASSFGDAKNIQYF
>TRBD1|TRBJ2-3|TRBV24-1
CATSDRQGQTDTQYF
>NA|TRBJ2-3|TRBV5-1
CASSLDVDTQYF
>NA|TRBJ2-1|TRBV29-1
CSVVGGSENYNEQFF
>NA|TRBJ1-4|TRBV5-1
CASSSGGVNEKLFF
>NA|TRBJ2-3|TRBV6-2/TRBV6-3
CASMASATDTQYF
>TRBD2|TRBJ2-1|TRBV29-1
CSGGLAGVYNEQFF
>NA|TRBJ2-1|TRBV7-2
CACAGIAHDNEQFF
>TRBD2|TRBJ2-5|TRBV11-2
CASRRTSVIQETQYF
>NA|TRBJ1-1|TRBV4-3
CASSQATVNTEAFF
>TRBD1|TRBJ2-3|TRBV29-1
CSVDRQGGDTQYF
>NA|TRBJ1-5|TRBV18
CASSHGGTHQPQHF
>NA|TRBJ2-6|TRBV19
CASSIGGRTSGANVLTF
>NA|TRBJ2-2|TRBV29-1
CSVEWEKTGELFF
>TRBD1|TRBJ1-2|TRBV10-3
CAIGQGRNYGYTF
>NA|TRBJ2-5|TRBV20-1
CSARVWGGETQYF
>NA|TRBJ2-4|TRBV3-1
CASSQAGRVGPYF
>TRBD2|TRBJ2-3|TRBV14
CASSPLRLAGTQYF
>NA|TRBJ1-3|TRBV12-3/TRBV12-4
CASKRAGNTIYF
>TRBD1|TRBJ2-7|TRBV4-1
CASSQGIDREAEQYF
>NA|TRBJ1-1|TRBV7-9
CASSLPEGGGTEAFF
>TRBD1|TRBJ2-1|TRBV24-1
CATSGASGTGTYNEQFF
>NA|TRBJ1-1|TRBV5-1
CASSSTSGGYAEAFF
>NA|TRBJ2-7|TRBV3-1
CASSQQGGLSYEQYF